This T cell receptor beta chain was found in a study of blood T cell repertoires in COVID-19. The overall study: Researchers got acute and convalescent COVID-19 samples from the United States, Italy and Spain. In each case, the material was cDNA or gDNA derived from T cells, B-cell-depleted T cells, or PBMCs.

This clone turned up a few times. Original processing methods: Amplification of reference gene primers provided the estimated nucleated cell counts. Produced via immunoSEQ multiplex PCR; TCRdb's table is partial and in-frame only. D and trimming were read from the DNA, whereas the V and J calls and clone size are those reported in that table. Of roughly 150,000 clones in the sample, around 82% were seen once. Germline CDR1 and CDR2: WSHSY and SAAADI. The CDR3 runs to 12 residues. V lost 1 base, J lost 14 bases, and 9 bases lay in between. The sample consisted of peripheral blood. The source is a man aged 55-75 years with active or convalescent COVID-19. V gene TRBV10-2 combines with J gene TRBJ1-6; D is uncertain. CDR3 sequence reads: CASSELESSLHF. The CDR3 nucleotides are TGCGCCAGCAGTGAGTTGGAGTCGTCCCTCCACTTT.